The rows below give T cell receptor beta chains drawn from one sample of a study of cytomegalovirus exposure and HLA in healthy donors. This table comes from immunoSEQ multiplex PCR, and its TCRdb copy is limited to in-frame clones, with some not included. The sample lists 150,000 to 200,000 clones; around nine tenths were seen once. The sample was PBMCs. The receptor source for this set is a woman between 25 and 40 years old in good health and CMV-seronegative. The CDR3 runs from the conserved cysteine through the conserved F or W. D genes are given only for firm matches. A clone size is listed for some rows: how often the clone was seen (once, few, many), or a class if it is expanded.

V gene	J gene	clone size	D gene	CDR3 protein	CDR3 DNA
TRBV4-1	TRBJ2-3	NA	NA	CASSPVPGAPGLITDTQYF	TGCGCCAGCAGCCCCGTCCCGGGTGCGCCAGGACTAATCACAGATACGCAGTATTTT
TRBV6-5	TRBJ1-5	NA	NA	CASSLGQSTANQHF	TGTGCCAGCAGCCTTGGCCAATCGACAGCAAACCAGCATTTT
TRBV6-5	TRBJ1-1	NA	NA	CASSYSRGGRDTEAFF	TGTGCCAGCAGTTACTCGAGGGGGGGCAGGGACACTGAAGCTTTCTTT
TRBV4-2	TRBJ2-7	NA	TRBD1	CASSQGQGVYEQYF	TGTGCCAGCAGCCAAGGACAGGGGGTCTACGAGCAGTACTTC
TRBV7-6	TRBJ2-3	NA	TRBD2	CASSLALAGRGDTQYF	TGTGCCAGCAGCTTAGCCCTAGCGGGGAGGGGGGATACGCAGTATTTT
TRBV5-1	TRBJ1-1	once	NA	CASSLAGESITEAFF	TGCGCCAGCAGCTTGGCAGGGGAGTCTATCACTGAAGCTTTCTTT
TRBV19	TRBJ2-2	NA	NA	CATIARVNTGELFF	TGTGCCACTATCGCCAGGGTGAACACCGGGGAGCTGTTTTTT
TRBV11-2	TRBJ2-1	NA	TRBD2	CASSSSQGGLADNEQFF	TGTGCCAGCAGCTCCTCCCAGGGTGGGCTAGCGGACAATGAGCAGTTCTTC
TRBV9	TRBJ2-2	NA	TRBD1	CASSVAGQGLSGELFF	TGTGCCAGCAGCGTAGCGGGACAGGGGTTGTCCGGGGAGCTGTTTTTT
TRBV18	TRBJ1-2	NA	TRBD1	CASSLTGGESPNYGYTF	TGTGCCAGCTCACTAACAGGGGGAGAGTCTCCTAACTATGGCTACACCTTC
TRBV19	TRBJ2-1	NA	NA	CATGDWAGEQFF	TGTGCCACCGGGGACTGGGCAGGAGAGCAGTTCTTC
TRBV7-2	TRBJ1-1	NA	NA	CASSNHRAGNTEAFF	TGTGCCAGCAGCAACCACAGGGCGGGGAACACTGAAGCTTTCTTT
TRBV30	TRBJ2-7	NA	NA	CAWAGQSYEQYF	TGTGCCTGGGCCGGACAGTCCTACGAGCAGTACTTC
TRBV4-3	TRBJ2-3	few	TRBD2	CASSQIGWGGTDTQYF	TGCGCCAGCAGCCAAATTGGGTGGGGAGGGACAGATACGCAGTATTTT
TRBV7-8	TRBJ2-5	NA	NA	CASSSPLAKIDQETQYF	TGTGCCAGCAGCTCCCCCCTAGCGAAGATTGACCAAGAGACCCAGTACTTC
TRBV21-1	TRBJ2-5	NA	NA	CASSRTGGETQYF	TGTGCCAGCAGCAGAACAGGGGGAGAGACCCAGTACTTC
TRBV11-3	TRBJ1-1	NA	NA	CASSPNGRENTEAFF	TGTGCCAGCAGCCCAAACGGTCGGGAGAACACTGAAGCTTTCTTT
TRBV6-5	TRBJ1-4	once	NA	CASSSGRGEGEKLFF	TGTGCCAGCAGTTCAGGGAGGGGAGAGGGTGAAAAACTGTTTTTT
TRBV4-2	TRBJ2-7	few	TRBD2	CASSQDPSGGYEQYF	TGTGCCAGCAGCCAAGACCCTAGCGGGGGGTACGAGCAGTACTTC
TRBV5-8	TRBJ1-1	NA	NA	CASSETRTEAFF	TGTGCCAGCAGTGAAACGCGGACTGAAGCTTTCTTT
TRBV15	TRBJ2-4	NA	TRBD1	CATSGTELAKNIQYF	TGTGCCACCAGCGGGACAGAACTAGCCAAAAACATTCAGTACTTC
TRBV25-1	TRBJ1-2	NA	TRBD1	CASSVPTGTGNGYTF	TGTGCCAGCAGTGTCCCGACCGGGACAGGGAATGGCTACACCTTC
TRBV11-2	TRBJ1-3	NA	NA	CASSLRVAGLAGNTIYF	TGTGCCAGCAGCTTGCGCGTCGCAGGGTTGGCGGGAAACACCATATATTTT
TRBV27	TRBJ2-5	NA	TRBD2	CASSTSGGVRETQYF	TGTGCCAGCAGCACTAGCGGGGGGGTCAGAGAGACCCAGTACTTC
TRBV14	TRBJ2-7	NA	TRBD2	CASSQEGSGGLRRQYF	TGTGCCAGCAGCCAAGAGGGTTCGGGGGGGCTACGAAGGCAGTACTTC
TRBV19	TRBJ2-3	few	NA	CASSIDRFGGGAEYF	NA
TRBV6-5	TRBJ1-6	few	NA	CASSYSSGGANSPLHF	TGTGCCAGCAGTTACTCCTCGGGAGGAGCAAATTCACCCCTCCACTTT
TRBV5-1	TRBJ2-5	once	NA	CASSLRTPQETQYF	TGCGCCAGCAGCTTGCGGACACCACAAGAGACCCAGTACTTC
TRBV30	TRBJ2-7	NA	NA	CAWSTDSSYEQYF	TGTGCCTGGAGTACGGACAGCTCCTACGAGCAGTACTTC
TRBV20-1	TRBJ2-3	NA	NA	CSARATDTQYF	TGCAGTGCTAGAGCTACAGATACGCAGTATTTT